The present entry profiles one T cell receptor (beta chain) with its context. This CDR3 is built from 15 residues. Looked up from germline, CDR1 is SGHDT and CDR2 is YYEEEE. V was cut by 0 bases and J by 5 bases, with 15 bases left in between. The entry originates in a study of patients and donors after allogeneic stem cell transplantation. TCRdb fed the RT-PCR reads into MiXCR, producing one record per CDR3 protein. Altogether roughly 190,000 distinct CDR3 sequences are present, around 41% being singletons, with the ten largest covering 33%. This receptor was identified in a human donor who was either an allogeneic HSCT recipient or a stem cell or donor lymphocyte infusion donor (not recorded which). It is not recorded whose cells these are; they may come from a transplant donor. The source material was blood, either unsorted or a sorted T cell fraction (not recorded which). V usage is TRBV5-6 and J usage is TRBJ2-7; D is uncertain. Written as DNA, the CDR3 is TGTGCCAGCAGCTTGGAAGGCTTTTGGCCCCACGAGCAGTACTTC. It translates to CASSLEGFWPHEQYF.